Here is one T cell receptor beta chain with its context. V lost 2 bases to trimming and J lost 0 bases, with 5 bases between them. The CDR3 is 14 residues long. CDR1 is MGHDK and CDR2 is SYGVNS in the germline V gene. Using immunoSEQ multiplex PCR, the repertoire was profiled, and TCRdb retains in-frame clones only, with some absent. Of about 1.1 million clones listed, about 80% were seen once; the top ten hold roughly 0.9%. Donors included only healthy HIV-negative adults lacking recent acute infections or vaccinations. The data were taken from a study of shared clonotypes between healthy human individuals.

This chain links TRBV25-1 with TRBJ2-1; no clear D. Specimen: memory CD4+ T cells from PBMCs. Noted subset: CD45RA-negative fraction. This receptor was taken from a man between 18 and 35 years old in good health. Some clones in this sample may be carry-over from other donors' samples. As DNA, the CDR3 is TGTGCCAGCAGTGAAGCTAACTCCTACAATGAGCAGTTCTTC. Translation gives CASSEANSYNEQFF.